The rows below give T cell receptor beta chains drawn from one sample of a study of early T cells in non-severe SARS-CoV-2 infection. TCRdb reprocessed the 5' RACE reads with MiXCR, giving one entry per CDR3 protein. The data contain about 99,000 distinct CDR3 sequences, around 17% of them singletons. Material for sequencing was whole blood. The receptor source for this set is an adult who was a healthcare worker with PCR-confirmed SARS-CoV-2 infection or an uninfected control (not recorded which). Both conserved end residues are part of each CDR3. D genes are given only for firm matches. Some rows mark clone size as missing; the rest say once, few, many or name a class of expanded clone.

V gene: TRBV7-9
J gene: TRBJ2-1
clone size: NA
D gene: TRBD1
CDR3 DNA: TGTGCCAGCAGCGCCCGGGACAGGGAGACCTGGGAAAATGAGCAGTTCTTC
CDR3 protein: CASSARDRETWENEQFF

V gene: TRBV9
J gene: TRBJ2-1
clone size: NA
D gene: NA
CDR3 DNA: TGTGCCAGCAGGGAAATTCGGAGCGATGAGCAGTTCTTC
CDR3 protein: CASREIRSDEQFF

V gene: TRBV12-3/TRBV12-4
J gene: TRBJ2-3
clone size: few
D gene: TRBD1
CDR3 DNA: TGTGCCAGCAGTCCCCAAGAGGGACAGGCTAGCACAGATACGCAGTATTTT
CDR3 protein: CASSPQEGQASTDTQYF

V gene: TRBV7-9
J gene: TRBJ2-3
clone size: NA
D gene: TRBD1
CDR3 DNA: TGTGCCAGCAGCTCCGACAGGGGAGCAGATACGCAGTATTTT
CDR3 protein: CASSSDRGADTQYF

V gene: TRBV9
J gene: TRBJ2-3
clone size: NA
D gene: NA
CDR3 DNA: TGTGCCAGCAGCGTAACAGGGCGGGGAGATACGCAGTATTTT
CDR3 protein: CASSVTGRGDTQYF

V gene: TRBV9
J gene: TRBJ1-2
clone size: NA
D gene: NA
CDR3 DNA: TGTGCCAGTAGCCCAAGAGACAGCTATGGCTACACCTTC
CDR3 protein: CASSPRDSYGYTF

V gene: TRBV20-1
J gene: TRBJ2-2
clone size: NA
D gene: NA
CDR3 DNA: TGCAGTGCTAGATTTGCGGGGAACACCGGGGAGCTGTTTTTT
CDR3 protein: CSARFAGNTGELFF

V gene: TRBV9
J gene: TRBJ1-1
clone size: NA
D gene: NA
CDR3 DNA: TGTGCCAGCAGCGTAGGGGGAGAGAACACTGAAGCTTTCTTT
CDR3 protein: CASSVGGENTEAFF

V gene: TRBV20-1
J gene: TRBJ2-7
clone size: NA
D gene: NA
CDR3 DNA: TGCAGTGCTCCCGGCCAGGCCCTTAATGCCTACGAGCAGTACTTC
CDR3 protein: CSAPGQALNAYEQYF

V gene: TRBV28
J gene: TRBJ2-4
clone size: few
D gene: NA
CDR3 DNA: TGTGCCAGCAGTTCCTCTTGGGCCAGGCTAGCCAAAAACATTCAGTACTTC
CDR3 protein: CASSSSWARLAKNIQYF

V gene: TRBV7-6
J gene: TRBJ2-7
clone size: few
D gene: TRBD1
CDR3 DNA: TGTGCCAGCAGGAACAGGGGGCCCGAGCAGTACTTC
CDR3 protein: CASRNRGPEQYF

V gene: TRBV29-1
J gene: TRBJ2-2
clone size: NA
D gene: NA
CDR3 DNA: TGCAGCGCCGGGGGGCGGTTGAACACCGGGGAGCTGTTTTTT
CDR3 protein: CSAGGRLNTGELFF

V gene: TRBV20-1
J gene: TRBJ2-1
clone size: many
D gene: NA
CDR3 DNA: TGCAGTGGGGAAAAAAGCGGGCTATACAATGAGCAGTTCTTC
CDR3 protein: CSGEKSGLYNEQFF

V gene: TRBV20-1
J gene: TRBJ2-7
clone size: NA
D gene: TRBD2
CDR3 DNA: TGCAGTGCTACCGAGACTAGCGGGAGGAGTAGGGAGCAGTACTTC
CDR3 protein: CSATETSGRSREQYF

V gene: TRBV5-5
J gene: TRBJ1-3
clone size: many
D gene: TRBD1
CDR3 DNA: TGTGCCAGCAGCCGGGACAGTTACTCTGGAAACACCATATATTTT
CDR3 protein: CASSRDSYSGNTIYF

V gene: TRBV28
J gene: TRBJ2-7
clone size: NA
D gene: NA
CDR3 DNA: TGTGCCAGCAGTTTAAGGGCCAGCGGGCAGTACTTC
CDR3 protein: CASSLRASGQYF

V gene: TRBV6-5
J gene: TRBJ1-1
clone size: NA
D gene: TRBD1
CDR3 DNA: TGTGCCAGCAGCTTCGACAGGGGCACCACTGAAGCTTTCTTT
CDR3 protein: CASSFDRGTTEAFF

V gene: TRBV3-1
J gene: TRBJ2-3
clone size: NA
D gene: NA
CDR3 DNA: TGTGCCAGCTTTGAACATAACACAGATACGCAGTATTTT
CDR3 protein: CASFEHNTDTQYF

V gene: TRBV29-1
J gene: TRBJ2-2
clone size: once
D gene: TRBD1
CDR3 DNA: TGCAGCGTCTCTGAGGGACAGACGAACACCGGGGAGCTGTTTTTT
CDR3 protein: CSVSEGQTNTGELFF

V gene: TRBV12-3/TRBV12-4
J gene: TRBJ1-3
clone size: few
D gene: TRBD1
CDR3 DNA: TGTGCCAGCAGACCCCGAGGACAGGGGGGGAACACCATATATTTT
CDR3 protein: CASRPRGQGGNTIYF

V gene: TRBV3-1
J gene: TRBJ2-7
clone size: many
D gene: NA
CDR3 DNA: TGTGCCAGCAGCCAAGGGGCGGCGGTAGCCTACGAGCAGTACTTC
CDR3 protein: CASSQGAAVAYEQYF

V gene: TRBV19
J gene: TRBJ2-1
clone size: NA
D gene: NA
CDR3 DNA: TGTGCCAGTAGTATCTCAGGGGCCCTGGGGACTGAGCAGTTCTTC
CDR3 protein: CASSISGALGTEQFF

V gene: TRBV29-1
J gene: TRBJ2-3
clone size: NA
D gene: NA
CDR3 DNA: TGCAGCGTTGAAGATGTGGATACGCAGTATTTT
CDR3 protein: CSVEDVDTQYF

V gene: TRBV20-1
J gene: TRBJ2-7
clone size: few
D gene: TRBD2
CDR3 DNA: TGCAGTGCCTCCGGACTAGCGGGAAATCAAGAGCAGTACTTC
CDR3 protein: CSASGLAGNQEQYF

V gene: TRBV10-3
J gene: TRBJ2-3
clone size: NA
D gene: NA
CDR3 DNA: TGTGCCATCGCCACCAGGGACGCAGATACGCAGTATTTT
CDR3 protein: CAIATRDADTQYF

V gene: TRBV10-2
J gene: TRBJ1-6
clone size: NA
D gene: NA
CDR3 DNA: TGCGCCAGCAGTGAGACGGCAGGATCACCCCTCCACTTT
CDR3 protein: CASSETAGSPLHF

V gene: TRBV29-1
J gene: TRBJ1-1
clone size: NA
D gene: NA
CDR3 DNA: TGCAGCGTTCGGTCTCCCTACGACATGAACACTGAAGCTTTCTTT
CDR3 protein: CSVRSPYDMNTEAFF

V gene: TRBV6-2/TRBV6-3
J gene: TRBJ2-2
clone size: NA
D gene: NA
CDR3 DNA: TGTGCCAGCAGTACCCGGAGAACCGGGGAGCTGTTTTTT
CDR3 protein: CASSTRRTGELFF

V gene: TRBV27
J gene: TRBJ2-3
clone size: NA
D gene: TRBD1
CDR3 DNA: TGTGCCAGCAGTTTTCTAGGACAGGGGAAGCCAGATACGCAGTATTTT
CDR3 protein: CASSFLGQGKPDTQYF

V gene: TRBV29-1
J gene: TRBJ2-5
clone size: few
D gene: NA
CDR3 DNA: TGCAGCGCCAAGAAGGGGTCAGAGACCCAGTACTTC
CDR3 protein: CSAKKGSETQYF

V gene: TRBV1
J gene: TRBJ2-5
clone size: few
D gene: NA
CDR3 DNA: TGCACCAGCAGCCATCTACCGGGACCCCCGAGGGAGACCCAGTACTTC
CDR3 protein: CTSSHLPGPPRETQYF

V gene: TRBV5-1
J gene: TRBJ1-1
clone size: few
D gene: TRBD1
CDR3 DNA: TGCGCCAGCAGCGAGTCGGACAGGGCGAGCACTGAAGCTTTCTTT
CDR3 protein: CASSESDRASTEAFF

V gene: TRBV6-1
J gene: TRBJ1-2
clone size: NA
D gene: NA
CDR3 DNA: TGTGCCAGCAGTGCTGGCCTCCGAAAAGGCGGCTACACCTTC
CDR3 protein: CASSAGLRKGGYTF

V gene: TRBV12-3/TRBV12-4
J gene: TRBJ1-5
clone size: NA
D gene: NA
CDR3 DNA: TGTGCCAGCAGTCGGAGGGATCAGCCCCAGCATTTT
CDR3 protein: CASSRRDQPQHF

V gene: TRBV5-1
J gene: TRBJ2-3
clone size: NA
D gene: NA
CDR3 DNA: TGCGCCAGCAGCTTGGATACCTTTAGCGGAGCCCTGGATACGCAGTATTTT
CDR3 protein: CASSLDTFSGALDTQYF

V gene: TRBV28
J gene: TRBJ2-7
clone size: NA
D gene: TRBD2
CDR3 DNA: TGTGCCAGCAGTTTAGGGAGGGTCTCGGACGAGCAGTACTTC
CDR3 protein: CASSLGRVSDEQYF

V gene: TRBV12-3/TRBV12-4
J gene: TRBJ1-5
clone size: NA
D gene: NA
CDR3 DNA: TGTGCCAGCAGTTTAGCCCTCGACAGGCACCGCAATCAGCCCCAGCATTTT
CDR3 protein: CASSLALDRHRNQPQHF

V gene: TRBV5-4
J gene: TRBJ2-3
clone size: many
D gene: TRBD2
CDR3 DNA: TGTGCCAGCAGCCTACGGGAGGGTGGCACAGATACGCAGTATTTT
CDR3 protein: CASSLREGGTDTQYF

V gene: TRBV29-1
J gene: TRBJ2-7
clone size: few
D gene: TRBD1
CDR3 DNA: TGCAGCGTTGAAGTGGGCAGGGGGAGAGAGCAGTACTTC
CDR3 protein: CSVEVGRGREQYF

V gene: TRBV2
J gene: TRBJ1-5
clone size: medium-sized
D gene: NA
CDR3 DNA: TGTGCCAGCAGTGAGACTTCTCCAGACCATCAGCCCCAGCATTTT
CDR3 protein: CASSETSPDHQPQHF

V gene: TRBV6-1
J gene: TRBJ2-1
clone size: few
D gene: NA
CDR3 DNA: TGTGCCAGCAGGAACGACCTTGGTTCCCAGTTCTTC
CDR3 protein: CASRNDLGSQFF

V gene: TRBV7-2
J gene: TRBJ2-3
clone size: NA
D gene: NA
CDR3 DNA: TGTGCCAGCAGGATGGCAGGGGGAGGGTTATTCAATACGCAGTATTTT
CDR3 protein: CASRMAGGGLFNTQYF

V gene: TRBV28
J gene: TRBJ1-5
clone size: NA
D gene: NA
CDR3 DNA: TGTGCCAGCAAGGCACACGTAAGGAATCAGCCCCAGCATTTT
CDR3 protein: CASKAHVRNQPQHF

V gene: TRBV30
J gene: TRBJ2-2
clone size: NA
D gene: NA
CDR3 DNA: TGTGCCTGGAGTGTCCGCACCGGGGAGCTGTTTTTT
CDR3 protein: CAWSVRTGELFF

V gene: TRBV27
J gene: TRBJ2-5
clone size: NA
D gene: TRBD2
CDR3 DNA: TGTGCCAGCAGTCGCCGACTAGCGGGAGATGAGACCCAGTACTTC
CDR3 protein: CASSRRLAGDETQYF

V gene: TRBV4-3
J gene: TRBJ2-3
clone size: NA
D gene: TRBD2
CDR3 DNA: TGCGCCAGCAGCCAAGAGGCTAGCGGGAGAGGGGATACGCAGTATTTT
CDR3 protein: CASSQEASGRGDTQYF

V gene: TRBV10-3
J gene: TRBJ2-3
clone size: NA
D gene: TRBD1
CDR3 DNA: TGTGCCATCAGTGACCAGGGGGTCTCTCTCACAGATACGCAGTATTTT
CDR3 protein: CAISDQGVSLTDTQYF

V gene: TRBV2
J gene: TRBJ2-1
clone size: few
D gene: NA
CDR3 DNA: TGTGCCAGCAGGCCGAGGATTTCTCTGGGGCCTAGCAGCTCCAATGAGCAGTTCTTC
CDR3 protein: CASRPRISLGPSSSNEQFF

V gene: TRBV7-9
J gene: TRBJ2-1
clone size: few
D gene: NA
CDR3 DNA: TGTGCCAGCAGCTTCCCAAAAGGGTCTGAGCAGTTCTTC
CDR3 protein: CASSFPKGSEQFF

V gene: TRBV12-3/TRBV12-4
J gene: TRBJ2-4
clone size: few
D gene: NA
CDR3 DNA: TGTGCCAGCAGTTTATTTGCGGCTGTGACCAAAAACATTCAGTACTTC
CDR3 protein: CASSLFAAVTKNIQYF

V gene: TRBV5-1
J gene: TRBJ1-1
clone size: many
D gene: NA
CDR3 DNA: TGCGCCAGCAGCTTGGGACAAGCCAACACTGAAGCTTTCTTT
CDR3 protein: CASSLGQANTEAFF

V gene: TRBV5-1
J gene: TRBJ2-2
clone size: NA
D gene: NA
CDR3 DNA: TGCGCCAGCAGCTTGGTGGCGGCCGCGAACACCGGGGAGCTGTTTTTT
CDR3 protein: CASSLVAAANTGELFF

V gene: TRBV29-1
J gene: TRBJ1-2
clone size: many
D gene: NA
CDR3 DNA: TGCAGCGTTAGTCAGCCTCTCTATGGCTACACCTTC
CDR3 protein: CSVSQPLYGYTF

V gene: TRBV2
J gene: TRBJ1-4
clone size: few
D gene: NA
CDR3 DNA: TGTGCCAGCAGTGCAGCAGTAATTTACCCCTCAACTAATGAAAAACTGTTTTTT
CDR3 protein: CASSAAVIYPSTNEKLFF

V gene: TRBV27
J gene: TRBJ2-7
clone size: NA
D gene: TRBD1
CDR3 DNA: TGTGCCAGCAGCCCGGACAGGGCCGGCGAGCAGTACTTC
CDR3 protein: CASSPDRAGEQYF

V gene: TRBV9
J gene: TRBJ2-3
clone size: few
D gene: NA
CDR3 DNA: TGTGCCAGCAGCGTAGGAGGGAGTAACACAGATACGCAGTATTTT
CDR3 protein: CASSVGGSNTDTQYF

V gene: TRBV12-3/TRBV12-4
J gene: TRBJ1-5
clone size: NA
D gene: NA
CDR3 DNA: TGTGCCAGCAGTTTTACAAGAAATCAGCCCCAGCATTTT
CDR3 protein: CASSFTRNQPQHF